The clone carrying this TCR beta chain was found many times. This sample is drawn from a study of low-dose radiotherapy and immunotherapy resistance in tumors. Looking at the study overall: On a schedule of every two weeks, intravenous cyclophosphamide at a dose of 200 mg/m2 was delivered one day before each radiation and immunotherapy administration.

Time point here: before trial treatment. Primers used for first-strand cDNA, a TRAV- and TRBV-specific set, covered both alpha and beta chains. With a V-primer adapter and a constant-region primer, TCRs were amplified for 20 to 25 PCR cycles. Amplifying the isolated mRNA was done by in vitro transcription. One entry per CDR3 protein results from TCRdb running MiXCR on the reads. The sample yields tens of thousands of distinct CDR3 sequences, 15% to 20% seen once. CDR1 is SEHNR and CDR2 is FQNEAQ in the germline V gene (reference sequence). The length of the CDR3 is 13 residues. Trimming took 1 base from V and 7 from J, leaving 10 bases between them.

The TCR sequence derives from a male donor with prostate cancer. Specimen: PBMCs, collected before treatment. The chain uses TRBV7-9 and TRBJ2-5, with D perhaps TRBD2 (5 bases). The CDR3 DNA sequence: TGTGCCAGCAGCTTAGGACTCGGAGGGACCCAGTACTTC. Protein sequence: CASSLGLGGTQYF. Supplemented by reference TRBV7-9 and TRBJ2-5, the full variable domain reads DTGVSQNPRHKITKRGQNVTFRCDPISEHNRLYWYRQTLGQGPEFLTYFQNEAQLEKSRLLSDRFSAERPKGSFSTLEIQRTEQGDSAMYLCASSLGLGGTQYFGPGTRLLVL.